This TCR beta chain was retrieved from a study of OX40 agonist ivuxolimab in advanced cancers. Study overall: The patients got ivuxolimab, which is an agonistic anti-OX40 (CD134) antibody. Dose-escalation patients had hepatocellular carcinoma, melanoma, renal cell or head and neck cancer. Study results and caveats: Partial responders receiving 0.1-3.0 mg/kg showed among the lowest clonal expansion. Nonresponders, in some cases, also had low normalized T-cell clonal expansion.

Germline CDR1 and CDR2: SGHAT and FQDESV (reference sequence). This CDR3 spans 16 amino acids. The V and J ends lost 0 bases and 1 base respectively, with 12 bases between them. Method: immunoSEQ multiplex PCR; TCRdb's copy keeps in-frame clones and lacks some. This sample has roughly 53,000 clones, with almost 90% found just once. A single count supports this clone. Its antigen is unidentified. The chain couples TRBV11-1 to TRBJ1-1; the D is unclear. The input for sequencing was CD4+ or CD8+ T cells sorted from blood, taken in a trial of the OX40 agonist ivuxolimab. This TCR came from an adult with an advanced solid tumor such as melanoma, head and neck, liver or kidney cancer. The CDR3 protein is CASSLASSGWNTEAFF. As DNA, the CDR3 is TGTGCCAGCAGCTTAGCGTCGAGCGGCTGGAACACTGAAGCTTTCTTT.